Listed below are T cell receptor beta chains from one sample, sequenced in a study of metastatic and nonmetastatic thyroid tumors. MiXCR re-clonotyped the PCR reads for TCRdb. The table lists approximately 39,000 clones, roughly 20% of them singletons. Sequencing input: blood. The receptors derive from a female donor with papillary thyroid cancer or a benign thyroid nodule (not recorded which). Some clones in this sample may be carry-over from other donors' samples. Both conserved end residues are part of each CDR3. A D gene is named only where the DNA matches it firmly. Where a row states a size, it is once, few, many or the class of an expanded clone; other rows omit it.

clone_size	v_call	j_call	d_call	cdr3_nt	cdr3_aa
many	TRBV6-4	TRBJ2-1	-	TGTGCCAGCAGTGACAATGAGGGGAGGACCTACAATGAGCAGTTCTTC	CASSDNEGRTYNEQFF
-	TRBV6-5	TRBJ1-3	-	TGTGCCAGCAGTTACTGCCGGGGAATCTCTGTAAACACCATATATTTT	CASSYCRGISVNTIYF
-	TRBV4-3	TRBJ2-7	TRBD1	TGCGCCAGCAGCCGAGACAGGGGGCGCCTCGAGCAGTACTTC	CASSRDRGRLEQYF
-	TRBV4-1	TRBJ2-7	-	TGCGCCAGCAGCCAAGTCGGGGCCAGGTCCCAGACCGAGCAGTACTTC	CASSQVGARSQTEQYF
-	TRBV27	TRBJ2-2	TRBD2	TGTGCCAGCAGTTGGGGGACTAACACCGGTGAGCTGTTTTTT	CASSWGTNTGELFF
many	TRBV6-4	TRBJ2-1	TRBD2	TGTGCCAGCAGTGACTCGGCTAGCGGGGATCGCAATGAGCAGTTCTTC	CASSDSASGDRNEQFF
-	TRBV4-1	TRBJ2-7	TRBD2	TGCGCCAGCAGCCAATGGACTAGCGGGAGCCACGAGCAGTACTTC	CASSQWTSGSHEQYF
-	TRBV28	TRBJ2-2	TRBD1	TGTGCCAGCAGTCCGGACAGGGGGGCCGGTGATCTGTTTTTT	CASSPDRGAGDLFF
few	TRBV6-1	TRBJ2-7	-	TGTGCCAGCCAGCGCGGTTCCTACGAGCAGTACTTC	CASQRGSYEQYF
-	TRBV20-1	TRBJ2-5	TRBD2	TGCAGTGCTGGACTAGCGGGAGGGCCTCGGCAAGAGACCCAGTACTTC	CSAGLAGGPRQETQYF
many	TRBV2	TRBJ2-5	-	TGTGCCAGCAGTGAAGCTAGCGAGACCCAGTACTTC	CASSEASETQYF
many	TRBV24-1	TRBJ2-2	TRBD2	TGTGCCACCACTAGCGGGAGGGCCGGTAACACCGGGGAGCTGTTTTTT	CATTSGRAGNTGELFF
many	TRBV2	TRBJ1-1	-	TGTGCCAGCAGTGAGGGGGACGGTAGGGACACTGAAGCTTTCTTT	CASSEGDGRDTEAFF
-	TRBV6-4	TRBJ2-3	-	TGTGCCATCATTGGGACTAGCACAGATACGCAGTATTTT	CAIIGTSTDTQYF
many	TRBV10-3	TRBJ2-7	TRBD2	TGTGCCATCAGTGAGTCAGGACTAGCGGGTTACGAGCAGTACTTC	CAISESGLAGYEQYF
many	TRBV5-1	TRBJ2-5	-	TGCGCCAGCAGCTTGGTCCCTGGGGGCGTAGGAGAGACCCAGTACTTC	CASSLVPGGVGETQYF
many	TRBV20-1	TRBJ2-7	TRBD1	TGCAGTGCTAGAGATCCCCTGGGACAGACTGCGGAACCCTACGAGCAGTACTTC	CSARDPLGQTAEPYEQYF
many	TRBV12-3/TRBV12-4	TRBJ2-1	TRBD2	TGTGCCAGCAGCAGACTAGCGGGAGGCCCCTACAATGAGCAGTTCTTC	CASSRLAGGPYNEQFF
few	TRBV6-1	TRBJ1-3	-	TGTGCCAGCAGCCTCGAGAAAAGCTCTGGAAACACCATATATTTT	CASSLEKSSGNTIYF
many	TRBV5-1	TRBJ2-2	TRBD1	TGCGCCAGCGGGACAGGGACCGGGGAGCTGTTTTTT	CASGTGTGELFF